This TCR beta chain was profiled in a study of T cell responses to AZD1222 COVID-19 vaccine. Notes on the study in general: Of spike-specific TCRs, nearly half reportedly target regions left unmutated in variants. Only five to seven individuals given AZD1222 were seropositive at baseline. Across spike, vaccine-associated CD4 TCRs were found, dominant at 160-218 and 743-854.

Trimming took 0 bases from V and 4 from J, leaving 10 bases between them. Looked up from germline, CDR1 is LGHDT and CDR2 is YNNKEL (reference sequence). This CDR3 spans 15 amino acids. Only in-frame clones appear in the TCRdb table, and some are missing; sequencing was by immunoSEQ multiplex PCR. In the table there are around 160,000 clones, 92% of which are singletons. Whether given at about 4 or about 12 weeks, second doses were pooled. On this clone itself: Its specificity is not known.

The input for sequencing was peripheral blood, taken 28 days after the second AZD1222 dose. This clonotype was sampled from an adult who received the AZD1222 COVID-19 vaccine. The rearrangement joins TRBV3-1 (or the pseudogene TRBV3-2) to TRBJ2-1; D is uncertain. The CDR3: CASSQDGYVYNEQFF. The CDR3 DNA reads as TGTGCCAGCAGCCAAGACGGCTATGTTTACAATGAGCAGTTCTTC.